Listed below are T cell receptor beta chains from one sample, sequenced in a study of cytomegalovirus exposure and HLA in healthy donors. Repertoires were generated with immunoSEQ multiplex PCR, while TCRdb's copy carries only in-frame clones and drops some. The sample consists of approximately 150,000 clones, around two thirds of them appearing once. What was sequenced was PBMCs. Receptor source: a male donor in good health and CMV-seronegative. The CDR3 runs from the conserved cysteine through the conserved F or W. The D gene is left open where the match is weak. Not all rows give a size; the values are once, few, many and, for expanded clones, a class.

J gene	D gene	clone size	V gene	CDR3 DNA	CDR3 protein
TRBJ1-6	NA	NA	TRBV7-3	TGTGCCAGCAGCTCCAACCTGGCCCTCAATTCACCCCTCCACTTT	CASSSNLALNSPLHF
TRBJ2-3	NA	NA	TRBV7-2	TGTGCCAGCAGCCGAGCGTCGGGCGGGGCCCAGGGAGATACGCAGTATTTT	CASSRASGGAQGDTQYF
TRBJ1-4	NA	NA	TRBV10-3	TGTGCCACCAGAGGTTCGGGTGAAAAACTGTTTTTT	CATRGSGEKLFF
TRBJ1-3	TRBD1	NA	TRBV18	TGTGCCAGCTCGCCGGACAGGGCTGGAAACACCATATATTTT	CASSPDRAGNTIYF
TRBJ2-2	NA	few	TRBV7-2	TGTGCCAGCAGCTTACGCGGGTCTGGGCTTGACACACCCCTAGGGGAGCTGTTTTTT	CASSLRGSGLDTPLGELFF
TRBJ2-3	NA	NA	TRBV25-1	TGTGCCAGCAGTCACCTCCGGCCGAGGGATACGCAGTATTTT	CASSHLRPRDTQYF
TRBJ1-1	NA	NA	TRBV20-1	TGCAGTCCCGGGTCTGGCACTGAAGCTTTCTTT	CSPGSGTEAFF
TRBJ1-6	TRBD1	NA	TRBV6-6	TGTGCCAGCAGTTACTCGGTTCAGGGGGGCTCACCCCTCCACTTT	CASSYSVQGGSPLHF
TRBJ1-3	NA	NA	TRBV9	TGTGCCAGCAGCGTAGGGCGGAGTTCTGGAAACACCATATATTTT	CASSVGRSSGNTIYF
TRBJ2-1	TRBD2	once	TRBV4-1	TGCGCCAGCAGCCAAGACGATACTAGCGGGGGGGCCCTTGAGCAGTTCTTC	CASSQDDTSGGALEQFF
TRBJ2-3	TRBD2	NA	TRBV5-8	TGTGCCAGCAGCTTGGGGCGCGGGGGGGCCACAGATACGCAGTATTTT	CASSLGRGGATDTQYF
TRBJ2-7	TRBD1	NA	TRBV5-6	TGTGCCAGCACCGGGACAGGGGTTACCTACGAGCAGTACTTC	CASTGTGVTYEQYF
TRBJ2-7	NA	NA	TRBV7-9	TGTGCCAGCAGCTCTATAAAAGGGGAACAGTACGAGCAGTACTTC	CASSSIKGEQYEQYF
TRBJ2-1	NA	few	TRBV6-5	TGTGCCAGCACCAACGGGGTGGGCTTTGAGCAGTTCTTC	CASTNGVGFEQFF